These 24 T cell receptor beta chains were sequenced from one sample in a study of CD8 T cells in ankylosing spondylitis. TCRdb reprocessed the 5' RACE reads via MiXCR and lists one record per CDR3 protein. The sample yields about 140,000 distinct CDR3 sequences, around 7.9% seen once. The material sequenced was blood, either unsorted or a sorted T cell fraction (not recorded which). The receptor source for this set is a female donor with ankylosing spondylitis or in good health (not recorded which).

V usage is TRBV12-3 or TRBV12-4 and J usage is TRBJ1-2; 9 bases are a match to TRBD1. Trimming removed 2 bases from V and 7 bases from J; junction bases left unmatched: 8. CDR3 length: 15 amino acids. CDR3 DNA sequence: TGTGCCAGCAGTTTATGGGGACAGGGTTTATTTGGCTACACCTTC. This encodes CASSLWGQGLFGYTF.

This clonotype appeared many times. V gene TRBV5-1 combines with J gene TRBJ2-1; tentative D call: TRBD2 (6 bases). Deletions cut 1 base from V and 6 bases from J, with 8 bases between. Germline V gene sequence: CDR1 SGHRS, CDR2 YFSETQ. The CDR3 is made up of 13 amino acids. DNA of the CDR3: TGCGCCAGCAGCTTGCGGGGGTCCAATGAGCAGTTCTTC. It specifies CASSLRGSNEQFF. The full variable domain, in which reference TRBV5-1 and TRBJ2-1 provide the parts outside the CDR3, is KAGVTQTPRYLIKTRGQQVTLSCSPISGHRSVSWYQQTPGQGLQFLFEYFSETQRNKGNFPGRFSGRQFSNSRSEMNVSTLELGDSALYLCASSLRGSNEQFFGPGTRLTVL.

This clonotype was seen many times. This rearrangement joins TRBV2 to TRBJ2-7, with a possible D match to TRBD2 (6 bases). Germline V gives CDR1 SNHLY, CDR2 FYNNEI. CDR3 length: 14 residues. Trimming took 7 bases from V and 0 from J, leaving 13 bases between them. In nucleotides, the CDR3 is TGTGCCAGCAAGGGGACTTTGAACTCCTACGAGCAGTACTTC. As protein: CASKGTLNSYEQYF.

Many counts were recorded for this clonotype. CDR3 nucleotide sequence: TGCAGTGCCTTATCTGATCTACGGCTGAACACTGAAGCTTTCTTT. Protein: CSALSDLRLNTEAFF. V and J are TRBV20-1 and TRBJ1-1; D is unresolved. The germline CDR1 and CDR2 sequences are DFQATT and SNEGSKA (reference sequence). There are 15 residues in the CDR3. Trimming took 6 bases from V and 0 from J, leaving 17 bases between them.

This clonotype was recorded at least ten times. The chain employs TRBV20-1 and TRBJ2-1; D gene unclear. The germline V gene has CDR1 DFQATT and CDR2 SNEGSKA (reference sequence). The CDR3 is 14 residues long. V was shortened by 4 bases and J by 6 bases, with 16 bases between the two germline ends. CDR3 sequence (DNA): TGCAGTGCTACGCCTCCCGTGATCCGCAATGAGCAGTTCTTC. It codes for CSATPPVIRNEQFF.

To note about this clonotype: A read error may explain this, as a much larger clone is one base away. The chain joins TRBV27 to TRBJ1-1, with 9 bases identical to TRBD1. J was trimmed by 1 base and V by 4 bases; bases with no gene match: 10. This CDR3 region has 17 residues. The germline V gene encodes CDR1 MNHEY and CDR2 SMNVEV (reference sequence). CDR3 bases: TGTGCCAGCAGTTCATACGGGACAGGGTCTTGGAACACTGAAGCTTTCTTT. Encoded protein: CASSSYGTGSWNTEAFF.

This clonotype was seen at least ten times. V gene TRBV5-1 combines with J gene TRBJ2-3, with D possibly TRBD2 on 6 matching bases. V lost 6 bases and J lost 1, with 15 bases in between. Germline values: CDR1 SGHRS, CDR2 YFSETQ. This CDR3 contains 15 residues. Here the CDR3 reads CASNPLGGGTDTQYF. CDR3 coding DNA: TGCGCCAGCAACCCCCTTGGAGGGGGCACAGATACGCAGTATTTT. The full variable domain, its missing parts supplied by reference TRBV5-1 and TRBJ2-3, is KAGVTQTPRYLIKTRGQQVTLSCSPISGHRSVSWYQQTPGQGLQFLFEYFSETQRNKGNFPGRFSGRQFSNSRSEMNVSTLELGDSALYLCASNPLGGGTDTQYFGPGTRLTVL.

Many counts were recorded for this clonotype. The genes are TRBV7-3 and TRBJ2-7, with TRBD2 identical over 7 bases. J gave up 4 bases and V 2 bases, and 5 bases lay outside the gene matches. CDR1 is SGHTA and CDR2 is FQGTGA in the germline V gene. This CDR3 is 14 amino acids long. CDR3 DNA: TGTGCCAGCAGCTTAGCTAGCGGCCCTTACGAGCAGTACTTC. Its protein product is CASSLASGPYEQYF.

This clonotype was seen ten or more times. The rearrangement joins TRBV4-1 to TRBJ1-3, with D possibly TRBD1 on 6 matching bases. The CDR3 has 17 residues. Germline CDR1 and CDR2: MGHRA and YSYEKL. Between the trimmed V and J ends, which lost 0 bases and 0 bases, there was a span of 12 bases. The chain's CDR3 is CASSQDPDRNSGNTIYF. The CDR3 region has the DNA TGCGCCAGCAGCCAAGACCCGGACAGAAACTCTGGAAACACCATATATTTT.

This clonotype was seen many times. The DNA of the CDR3 is TGTGCCAGCAGTCCCGCGACAGGGAACTACGAGCAGTACTTC. Translating gives CASSPATGNYEQYF. The gene calls are TRBV12-3 or TRBV12-4 and TRBJ2-7; 7 bases align to TRBD1. Unmatched junction bases numbered 7, after V lost 5 bases and J lost 3 bases. This CDR3 is built from 14 residues.

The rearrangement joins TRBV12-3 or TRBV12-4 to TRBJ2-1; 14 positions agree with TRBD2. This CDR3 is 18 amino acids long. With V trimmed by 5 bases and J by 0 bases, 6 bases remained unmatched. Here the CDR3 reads CASSPTSGGVPSYNEQFF. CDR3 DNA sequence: TGTGCCAGCAGTCCGACTAGCGGGGGGGTACCCTCCTACAATGAGCAGTTCTTC.

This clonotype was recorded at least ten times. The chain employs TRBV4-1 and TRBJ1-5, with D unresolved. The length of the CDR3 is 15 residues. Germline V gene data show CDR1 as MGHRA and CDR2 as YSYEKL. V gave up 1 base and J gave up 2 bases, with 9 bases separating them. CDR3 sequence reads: CASSQGATGNQPQHF. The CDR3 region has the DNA TGCGCCAGCAGCCAAGGGGCTACAGGCAATCAGCCCCAGCATTTT.

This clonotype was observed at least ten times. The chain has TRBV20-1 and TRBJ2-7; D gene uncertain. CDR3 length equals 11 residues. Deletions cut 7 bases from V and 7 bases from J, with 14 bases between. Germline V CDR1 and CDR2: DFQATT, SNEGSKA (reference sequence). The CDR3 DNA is TGCAGTGTGAAAAAGGATTTGGAGCAGTACTTC. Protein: CSVKKDLEQYF.

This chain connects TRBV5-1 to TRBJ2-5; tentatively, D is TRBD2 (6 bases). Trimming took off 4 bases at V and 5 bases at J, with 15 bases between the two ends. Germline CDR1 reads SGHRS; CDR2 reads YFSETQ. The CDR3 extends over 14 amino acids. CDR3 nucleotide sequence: TGCGCCAGCAGCCCTCCGGGGGTCCGTGAGACCCAGTACTTC. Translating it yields CASSPPGVRETQYF.

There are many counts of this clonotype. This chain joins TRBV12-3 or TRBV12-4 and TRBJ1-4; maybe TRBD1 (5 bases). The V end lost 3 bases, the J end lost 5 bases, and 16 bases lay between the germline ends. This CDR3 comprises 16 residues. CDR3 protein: CASSLGISGGNEKLFF. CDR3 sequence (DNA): TGTGCCAGCAGTTTGGGTATATCGGGGGGGAATGAAAAACTGTTTTTT.

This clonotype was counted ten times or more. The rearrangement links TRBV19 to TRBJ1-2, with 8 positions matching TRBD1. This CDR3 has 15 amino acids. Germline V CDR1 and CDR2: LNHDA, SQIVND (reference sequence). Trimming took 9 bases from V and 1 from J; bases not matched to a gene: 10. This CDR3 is CASDDRGSGNYGYTF. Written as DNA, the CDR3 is TGTGCCAGCGACGACAGGGGTAGTGGTAACTATGGCTACACCTTC.

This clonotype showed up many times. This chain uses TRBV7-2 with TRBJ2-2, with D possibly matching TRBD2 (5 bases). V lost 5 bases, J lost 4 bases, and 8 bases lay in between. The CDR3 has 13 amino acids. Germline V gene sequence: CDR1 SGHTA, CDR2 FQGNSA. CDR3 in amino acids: CASSRTRTGELFF. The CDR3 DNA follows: TGTGCCAGCAGCCGGACTCGCACCGGGGAGCTGTTTTTT.

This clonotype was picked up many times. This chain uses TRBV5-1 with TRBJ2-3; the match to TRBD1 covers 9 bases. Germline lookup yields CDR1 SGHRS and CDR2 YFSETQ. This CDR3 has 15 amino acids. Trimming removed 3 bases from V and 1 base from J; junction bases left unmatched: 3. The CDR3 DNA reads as TGCGCCAGCAGCTGGACAGGGGATGGCACAGATACGCAGTATTTT. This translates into CASSWTGDGTDTQYF.

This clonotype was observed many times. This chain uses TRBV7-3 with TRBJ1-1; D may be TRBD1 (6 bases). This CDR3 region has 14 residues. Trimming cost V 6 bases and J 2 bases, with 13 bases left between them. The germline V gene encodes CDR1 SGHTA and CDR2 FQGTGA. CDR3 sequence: CASSFSGVNTEAFF. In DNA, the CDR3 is TGTGCCAGCAGTTTTTCAGGGGTAAACACTGAAGCTTTCTTT. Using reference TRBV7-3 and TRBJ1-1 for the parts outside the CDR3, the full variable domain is GAGVSQTPSNKVTEKGKYVELRCDPISGHTALYWYRQSLGQGPEFLIYFQGTGAADDSGLPNDRFFAVRPEGSVSTLKIQRTERGDSAVYLCASSFSGVNTEAFFGQGTRLTVV.

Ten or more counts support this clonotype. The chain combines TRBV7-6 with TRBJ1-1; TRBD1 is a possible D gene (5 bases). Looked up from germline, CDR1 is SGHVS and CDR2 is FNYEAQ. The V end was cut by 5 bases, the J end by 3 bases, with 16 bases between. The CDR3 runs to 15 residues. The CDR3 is CASSRFGTRDTEAFF. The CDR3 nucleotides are TGTGCCAGCAGCAGATTCGGGACCCGCGACACTGAAGCTTTCTTT.

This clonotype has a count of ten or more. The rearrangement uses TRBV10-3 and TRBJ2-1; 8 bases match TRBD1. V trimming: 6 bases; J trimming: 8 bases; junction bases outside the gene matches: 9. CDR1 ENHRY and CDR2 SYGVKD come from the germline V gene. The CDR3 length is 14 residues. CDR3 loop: CAIRSDRAGDEQFF. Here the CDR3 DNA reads TGTGCCATCAGATCGGACAGGGCAGGCGATGAGCAGTTCTTC.

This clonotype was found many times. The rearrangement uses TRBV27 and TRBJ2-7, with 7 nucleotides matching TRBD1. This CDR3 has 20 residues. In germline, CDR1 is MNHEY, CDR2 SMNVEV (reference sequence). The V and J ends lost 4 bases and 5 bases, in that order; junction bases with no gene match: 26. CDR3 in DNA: TGTGCCAGCAGTTCTACGACAGGGTATTCCGGCGAGACGGGGAAGGACGAGCAGTACTTC. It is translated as CASSSTTGYSGETGKDEQYF.

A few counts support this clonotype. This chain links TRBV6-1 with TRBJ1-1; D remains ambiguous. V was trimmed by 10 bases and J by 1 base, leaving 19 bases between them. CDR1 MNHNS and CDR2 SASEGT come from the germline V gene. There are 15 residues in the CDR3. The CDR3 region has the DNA TGTGCCACCTACCCCGCGGTTCGTAGGAACACTGAAGCTTTCTTT. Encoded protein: CATYPAVRRNTEAFF.

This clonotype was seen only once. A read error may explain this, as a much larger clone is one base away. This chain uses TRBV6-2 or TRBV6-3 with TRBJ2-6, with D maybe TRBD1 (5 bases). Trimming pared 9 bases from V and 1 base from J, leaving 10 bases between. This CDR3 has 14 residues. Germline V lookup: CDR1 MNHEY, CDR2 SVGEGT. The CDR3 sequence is CASRRTSGANVLTF. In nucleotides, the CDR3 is TGTGCCAGTCGAAGGACATCTGGGGCCAACGTCCTGACTTTC.